One and the same sample provided the 6 T cell receptor beta chains below, sequenced in a study of OX40 agonist ivuxolimab in advanced cancers. This table comes from immunoSEQ multiplex PCR, and its TCRdb copy is limited to in-frame clones, with some not included. Here the sample spans about 18,000 clones, over 60% being singletons. Source: CD4+ or CD8+ T cells sorted from blood, taken in a trial of the OX40 agonist ivuxolimab. These TCRs come from an adult with an advanced solid tumor such as melanoma, head and neck, liver or kidney cancer.

This clone appeared a few times. This chain uses TRBV7-9 with TRBJ2-2, with D tentatively TRBD2 (6 bases). The V and J ends lost 11 bases and 5 bases respectively, with 15 bases between them. The germline V gene encodes CDR1 SEHNR and CDR2 FQNEAQ (reference sequence). The CDR3 has 13 amino acids. The CDR3 is CAGAGSETGELFF. In nucleotides, the CDR3 is TGTGCCGGGGCGGGGTCGGAGACCGGGGAGCTGTTTTTT. The full variable domain, completed using reference TRBV7-9 and TRBJ2-2, is DTGVSQNPRHKITKRGQNVTFRCDPISEHNRLYWYRQTLGQGPEFLTYFQNEAQLEKSRLLSDRFSAERPKGSFSTLEIQRTEQGDSAMYLCAGAGSETGELFFGEGSRLTVL.

The chain has TRBV28 and TRBJ2-3; D may be TRBD2 (6 bases). V was clipped by 2 bases and J by 4 bases, with 19 bases between them. CDR1 is MDHEN and CDR2 is SYDVKM in the germline V gene. The CDR3 extends over 17 amino acids. CDR3 nucleotides: TGTGCCAGCAGTTTAACTGACGGGGGTCTGGGTTCAGATACGCAGTATTTT. Its protein product is CASSLTDGGLGSDTQYF.

The chain links TRBV2 to TRBJ2-1, with D possibly matching TRBD2 (5 bases). Looked up from germline, CDR1 is SNHLY and CDR2 is FYNNEI. The V gene lost 2 bases and the J gene lost 6 bases, with 8 bases spanning the gap. The CDR3 spans 13 residues. The CDR3 is CASSEFAGNEQFF. The CDR3 DNA is TGTGCCAGCAGTGAATTTGCGGGCAATGAGCAGTTCTTC.

The DNA of the CDR3 is TGTGCCAGCAGTTACGGCAAGGGGGTTCAAGAGACCCAGTACTTC. Its protein product is CASSYGKGVQETQYF. The rearrangement joins TRBV6-5 to TRBJ2-5; TRBD1 might be the D (6 bases). The CDR3 is made up of 15 amino acids. CDR1 is MNHEY, CDR2 SVGAGI, per germline. The V gene lost 2 bases and the J gene lost 2 bases, with 12 bases spanning the gap.

The CDR3 sequence is CASSPPSYEQYF. CDR3 in DNA: TGTGCCAGCAGCCCACCGTCCTACGAGCAGTACTTC. This chain links TRBV7-2 with TRBJ2-7, with D unclear. CDR1 is SGHTA, CDR2 FQGNSA, per germline. The CDR3 length is 12 residues. V lost 5 bases and J 1 base, leaving 6 bases between the germline ends.

The chain employs TRBV28 and TRBJ2-7; D not resolved. CDR1 and CDR2 from the germline V gene are MDHEN and SYDVKM. With 3 bases removed from V and 3 bases from J, the gap between germline ends came to 6 bases. The CDR3 has 12 residues. This chain's CDR3 is CASSFPNYEQYF. The CDR3, as DNA: TGTGCCAGCAGTTTTCCCAACTACGAGCAGTACTTC.